The next 8 T cell receptor beta chains were all read from a single sample in a study of blood T cell repertoires in COVID-19. TCRdb keeps only in-frame clones here, not all; method: immunoSEQ multiplex PCR. The sample gives 95,000 to 150,000 clones, 80% to 90% of which show up once; 5.5% to 6% is in the top ten. Input material: peripheral blood. All receptors derive from an elderly man with active or convalescent COVID-19.

The rearrangement links TRBV11-2 to TRBJ2-1, with 8 bases fitting TRBD2. The CDR3 length is 17 residues. After removal of 2 bases from V and 4 bases from J, the junction contained 10 bases not matched to a gene. The germline CDR1 and CDR2 sequences are SGHAT and FQNNGV. The CDR3 loop reads CASSLYTGGRLYNEQFF. The CDR3 DNA sequence: TGTGCCAGCAGCTTATATACGGGGGGGAGGTTGTACAATGAGCAGTTCTTC.

The V and J genes are TRBV18 and TRBJ1-2; the D is unclear. Trimming stripped 6 bases from V and 3 bases from J, with 17 bases between. The length of the CDR3 is 15 residues. CDR1 is KGHSH, CDR2 LQKENI, per germline. CDR3 coding DNA: TGTGCCAGCTCCCAAGGAAGTACCGGGGACTATGGCTACACCTTC. Translation: CASSQGSTGDYGYTF.

The genes are TRBV7-2 and TRBJ2-5; 8 nucleotides match TRBD2. The CDR3 covers 16 residues. Losses at the gene ends were 2 bases for V and 5 bases for J; bases not matched to a gene: 10. Per the germline V gene, CDR1 is SGHTA and CDR2 is FQGNSA. The DNA for the CDR3 is TGTGCCAGCAGCTTATTTTTCGGGGGGGCCTCGGAGACCCAGTACTTC. It specifies CASSLFFGGASETQYF. Based on the CDR3 plus reference TRBV7-2 and TRBJ2-5, the full variable domain is GAGVSQSPSNKVTEKGKDVELRCDPISGHTALYWYRQSLGQGLEFLIYFQGNSAPDKSGLPSDRFSAERTGGSVSTLTIQRTQQEDSAVYLCASSLFFGGASETQYFGPGTRLLVL.

This chain uses TRBV6-5 with TRBJ1-2, with TRBD1 matching over 10 bases. The trim removed 6 bases at V and 5 bases at J, leaving 9 bases unmatched. CDR3 length equals 15 residues. Looked up from germline, CDR1 is MNHEY and CDR2 is SVGAGI. The CDR3 DNA follows: TGTGCCAGCAGACCGGGACAGGGGTTGATATATGGCTACACCTTC. Translation gives CASRPGQGLIYGYTF.

This clone has a single count. V is TRBV6-5 and J is TRBJ1-6; TRBD1 matches at 9 bases. In germline, CDR1 is MNHEY, CDR2 SVGAGI. V lost 6 bases to trimming and J lost 7 bases; unmatched junction nucleotides: 1. The CDR3 totals 13 residues. The CDR3 bases are TGTGCCAGCAGCGACAGGGGGAATTCACCCCTCCACTTT. Its protein product is CASSDRGNSPLHF.

This rearrangement joins TRBV4-3 to TRBJ2-4; TRBD2 might be the D (6 bases). The ends were cut back, 0 bases at V and 3 bases at J, with 12 bases in the middle. The V gene's germline CDR1 is LGHNA and CDR2 YSLEER. CDR3 size: 16 residues. The CDR3 sequence is CASSQERGTGKNIQYF. The DNA for the CDR3 is TGCGCCAGCAGCCAAGAAAGAGGGACTGGCAAAAACATTCAGTACTTC.

The chain employs TRBV6-2 or TRBV6-3 and TRBJ2-7; D may be TRBD1 (5 bases). The CDR3 runs to 15 residues. Germline assignment: CDR1 MNHEY and CDR2 SVGEGT. V was clipped by 5 bases and J by 4 bases, with 18 bases between them. The chain's CDR3 is CASSTRQFSGYEQYF. In DNA, the CDR3 is TGTGCCAGCAGTACCCGACAGTTCTCGGGTTACGAGCAGTACTTC.

V gene TRBV24-1 combines with J gene TRBJ1-2; 9 bases are a match to TRBD1. Losses at the gene ends were 2 bases for V and 5 bases for J; bases not matched to a gene: 8. In germline, CDR1 is KGHDR, CDR2 SFDVKD. This CDR3 has 16 amino acids. CDR3: CATSDSTDRGLYGYTF. The CDR3 DNA reads TGTGCCACCAGTGATTCGACGGACAGGGGTTTGTATGGCTACACCTTC.